Included here is one T cell receptor (beta chain) sequence, with context. This clonotype was detected a few times. What this receptor recognizes is not known. No much larger clone exists at a distance of one base, and base qualities are not known. The data are from a study of blood T cells in healthy people across ages (dated by TCRdb to the mid-2010s). In the study overall: Template switching captured roughly one uniquely barcoded TCR beta cDNA molecule per two T cells in model experiments. To avoid experimental bias, donors of different ages were randomly spread across the sequencing lanes. The donors were split into four age groups: young (average 16 years), middle-aged (39), aged (roughly 68) and long-lived (over 75). For two donors (one aged 18 to 30 and one aged 80 or older), the study analyzed two additional independent replicas of 1 million unique cDNA reads from the same blood draw. Using deep sequencing normalized with unique cDNA molecular identifiers, the study measured how TCR beta repertoire diversity changes with age.

Unmatched junction bases come to 4, with V trimmed by 2 bases and J by 7 bases. Including the terminal cysteine and phenylalanine, the CDR3 comprises 14 residues. Only CDR3 DNA remains: 42 bases, in frame from the first base. In the germline V gene, CDR1 corresponds to MDHEN and CDR2 to SYDVKM. The approximately 39 donors, aged about 6 to 95 years, were systemically healthy Caucasian individuals from Russia. About 10 milliliters of peripheral blood were drawn from each donor into EDTA-treated Vacutainer tubes. Ficoll-Paque density-gradient centrifugation was used to isolate PBMCs, with at least 6.5 million per sample. Trizol reagent was used to extract total RNA from PBMCs, with at least 5 micrograms per sample. For every donor, an aliquot of PBMCs went through flow cytometry to measure the percentages of naive CD45RAhigh/CD27high T cells. Beyond this particular receptor, the publication reports: Compared with the aged group, more naive CD4+ T cells, fewer expanded clones and increased TCR diversity were shown by the long-lived group, suggesting age selection. Because the CMV infection status of the donors was unknown, age-related changes in expanded clonotypes may potentially have been confounded. Observed TCR beta diversity correlated strongly with the percentage of naive T cells measured by flow cytometry. Observed TCR beta diversity per million T cells fell roughly linearly with age, and a significant reduction was already apparent by age approximately 41. Conclusive comparison of naive and antigen-experienced compartments was prevented by the profiling of bulk unsorted PBMCs. Estimates of total diversity from one million sequenced T cells were regarded as lower bounds and underestimates.

To prepare the library, 5' RACE was applied. For sequencing, an Illumina HiSeq 2500 was employed. A second PCR of about 6 to 11 cycles was run with a J-beta primer mix and a sample-barcoded 5' primer. A unique molecular identifier was introduced onto each TCR beta cDNA molecule by a template-switch 5' adaptor carrying 12 random nucleotides. Each sample yielded at least 3 million CDR3-containing paired-end reads. First-strand cDNA was synthesized from all RNA with the Mint cDNA synthesis kit, primed by a TRBC-specific oligonucleotide. Following uracil-DNA glycosylase treatment, all cDNA underwent a first 18-cycle PCR with the universal primers M1SS and BC2_uni_R. For the original study's pipeline: For normalization, 1 million high-quality reads, each with a distinct molecular identifier, were randomly selected from each sample. Reads with shared molecular identifiers were discarded instead of being binned into consensus sequences. CDR3 identification, clonotype clustering and error correction used MiTCR with a Q25 quality threshold and the strictest error-elimination algorithm. A nonparametric unseen species model with Euler transformation was used to estimate a lower bound on total TCR beta diversity. The public reads were run again by TCRdb, first through fastp at Q25 and then through MiXCR, and only productive beta chains were kept. Rows merge per CDR3 protein into single entries with the most common DNA and genes. TCRdb assigned the V and J calls; the authors' analysis was not used. This sample is represented by some 710,000 distinct CDR3 sequences; about 47% of them were singletons. Around 18% of the sample rests with the top ten.

The chain is assembled from TRBV28 and TRBJ2-3; 9 bases in the junction line up with TRBD2. Sequencing was done on a sample of blood. The receptor comes from an elderly man in good health. The bases are TGTGCCAGCAGTTTAGCTAGCGGGACGTATACGCAGTATTTT. This codes for CASSLASGTYTQYF. This CDR3, with the reference TRBV28 and TRBJ2-3 proteins standing in past its ends, gives the full variable domain DVKVTQSSRYLVKRTGEKVFLECVQDMDHENMFWYRQDPGLGLRLIYFSYDVKMKEKGDIPEGYSVSREKKERFSLILESASTNQTSMYLCASSLASGTYTQYFGPGTRLTVL.